This T cell receptor (beta chain) was observed in a study of control samples from healthy donors and cancer patients. Germline trimming cut 4 bases from V and 6 bases from J; bases unmatched to any gene: 10. Germline V lookup: CDR1 SGHRS, CDR2 YFSETQ. The CDR3 runs to 16 residues. This table comes from immunoSEQ multiplex PCR, and its TCRdb copy is limited to in-frame clones, with some not included. In the table there are approximately 160,000 clones, around 93% of which are singletons. The specimen sequenced was blood. The rearrangement joins TRBV5-1 to TRBJ2-2, with TRBD1 matching over 9 bases. The TCR originated in a woman aged 60-75 years in good health. The CDR3 DNA is TGCGCCAGCAGCACAGGGGGCAGTAGCGTGGCCGGGGAGCTGTTTTTT. This gives the protein CASSTGGSSVAGELFF.